A selection of T cell receptor beta chains follows, all from one sample in a study of cytomegalovirus exposure and HLA in healthy donors. The table came from immunoSEQ multiplex PCR; TCRdb's copy has only in-frame clones and leaves some out. The table includes roughly 180,000 clones, roughly 80% detected once. The sequencing sample was made of PBMCs. These receptors all stem from a man under 40 in good health and CMV-seronegative. The CDR3 runs from the conserved cysteine through the conserved F or W. The order of the fields is D gene, clone size, V gene, J gene, CDR3 protein, CDR3 DNA. D genes are given only for firm matches. Expanded clones are given a class, and other clones once, few, many or no size at all.

d_gene: .; abundance: .; v_gene: TRBV13; j_gene: TRBJ1-1; CDR3aa: CASSLGPAGGTEAFF; CDR3nt: TGTGCCAGCAGCTTAGGCCCCGCGGGAGGGACTGAAGCTTTCTTT
d_gene: .; abundance: few; v_gene: TRBV7-2; j_gene: TRBJ1-5; CDR3aa: CASSLSPGGNQPQHF; CDR3nt: TGTGCCAGCAGCTTATCCCCAGGGGGCAATCAGCCCCAGCATTTT
d_gene: TRBD2; abundance: .; v_gene: TRBV5-1; j_gene: TRBJ2-7; CDR3aa: CASKLGVSGSSYEQYF; CDR3nt: TGCGCCAGCAAGCTTGGGGTTAGCGGGAGCTCCTACGAGCAGTACTTC
d_gene: .; abundance: once; v_gene: TRBV4-3; j_gene: TRBJ2-7; CDR3aa: CASSPVGGYEQYF; CDR3nt: TGCGCCAGCAGCCCGGTGGGGGGTTACGAGCAGTACTTC
d_gene: TRBD2; abundance: .; v_gene: TRBV5-1; j_gene: TRBJ2-7; CDR3aa: CASSLTSGSYEQYF; CDR3nt: TGCGCCAGCAGCTTGACTAGCGGGAGCTACGAGCAGTACTTC
d_gene: TRBD2; abundance: .; v_gene: TRBV7-8; j_gene: TRBJ2-5; CDR3aa: CASSLNLAEETQYF; CDR3nt: TGTGCCAGCAGCTTAAACCTAGCGGAGGAGACCCAGTACTTC
d_gene: .; abundance: .; v_gene: TRBV5-1; j_gene: TRBJ2-7; CDR3aa: CASSFAPTGASYEQYF; CDR3nt: TGCGCCAGCAGCTTTGCGCCGACTGGAGCCTCCTACGAGCAGTACTTC
d_gene: TRBD1; abundance: .; v_gene: TRBV4-3; j_gene: TRBJ1-2; CDR3aa: CASSQGQLNGYTF; CDR3nt: TGCGCCAGCAGCCAGGGACAGCTTAATGGCTACACCTTC
d_gene: .; abundance: .; v_gene: TRBV5-8; j_gene: TRBJ2-7; CDR3aa: CASSLREQYF; CDR3nt: TGTGCCAGCAGCCTCCGGGAGCAGTACTTC
d_gene: .; abundance: .; v_gene: TRBV11-2; j_gene: TRBJ1-2; CDR3aa: CASSLDWGQGYTF; CDR3nt: TGTGCCAGCAGCTTAGATTGGGGACAAGGCTACACCTTC
d_gene: TRBD2; abundance: .; v_gene: TRBV27; j_gene: TRBJ2-1; CDR3aa: CASSVGLAGDEQFF; CDR3nt: TGTGCCAGCAGTGTGGGACTAGCGGGGGATGAGCAGTTCTTC
d_gene: .; abundance: .; v_gene: TRBV19; j_gene: TRBJ2-1; CDR3aa: CASSIDHLGRSYNEQFF; CDR3nt: TGTGCCAGTAGTATAGATCATCTGGGCCGCTCCTACAATGAGCAGTTCTTC
d_gene: .; abundance: .; v_gene: TRBV20-1; j_gene: TRBJ2-1; CDR3aa: CSARHLNEQFF; CDR3nt: TGCAGTGCTAGACACCTAAATGAGCAGTTCTTC
d_gene: .; abundance: .; v_gene: TRBV6-1; j_gene: TRBJ2-2; CDR3aa: CASSELIPGELFF; CDR3nt: TGTGCCAGCAGTGAATTAATCCCCGGGGAGCTGTTTTTT
d_gene: TRBD1; abundance: .; v_gene: TRBV19; j_gene: TRBJ1-2; CDR3aa: CASNRGSNYGYTF; CDR3nt: TGTGCCAGTAACAGGGGGTCTAACTATGGCTACACCTTC
d_gene: .; abundance: .; v_gene: TRBV15; j_gene: TRBJ1-5; CDR3aa: CATSRPQVLSQPQHF; CDR3nt: TGTGCCACCAGCAGACCACAGGTTTTGTCCCAGCCCCAGCATTTT
d_gene: TRBD1; abundance: .; v_gene: TRBV9; j_gene: TRBJ1-2; CDR3aa: CASTLLEGQGAGGYTF; CDR3nt: TGTGCCAGCACCCTACTTGAGGGACAGGGGGCGGGTGGCTACACCTTC
d_gene: .; abundance: .; v_gene: TRBV2; j_gene: TRBJ2-7; CDR3aa: CASREVPTYEQYF; CDR3nt: TGTGCCAGCAGGGAGGTTCCTACCTACGAGCAGTACTTC
d_gene: .; abundance: .; v_gene: TRBV11-3; j_gene: TRBJ2-2; CDR3aa: CASSPVLADTGELFF; CDR3nt: TGTGCCAGCAGCCCGGTTTTAGCGGACACCGGGGAGCTGTTTTTT
d_gene: .; abundance: .; v_gene: TRBV27; j_gene: TRBJ1-2; CDR3aa: CASTAAGRGGYTF; CDR3nt: TGTGCCAGCACCGCAGCGGGCCGGGGGGGCTACACCTTC
d_gene: TRBD2; abundance: once; v_gene: TRBV7-8; j_gene: TRBJ2-1; CDR3aa: CASSLDSGRDNIPFF; CDR3nt: TGTGCCAGCAGCTTAGATAGCGGGAGGGACAATATTCCGTTCTTC
d_gene: .; abundance: .; v_gene: TRBV10-3; j_gene: TRBJ2-3; CDR3aa: CAISDGRTGQSDTQYF; CDR3nt: TGTGCCATCAGTGATGGGAGGACGGGACAGTCGGATACGCAGTATTTT
d_gene: TRBD1; abundance: .; v_gene: TRBV28; j_gene: TRBJ2-7; CDR3aa: CASSLRDRYYEQYF; CDR3nt: TGTGCCAGCAGTCTCCGGGACAGGTATTACGAGCAGTACTTC
d_gene: TRBD1; abundance: .; v_gene: TRBV5-1; j_gene: TRBJ2-7; CDR3aa: CASSRISGQGVNEQYF; CDR3nt: TGCGCCAGCAGCCGCATCAGTGGACAGGGGGTCAACGAGCAGTACTTC
d_gene: .; abundance: once; v_gene: TRBV27; j_gene: TRBJ2-7; CDR3aa: CASSPHAGPYEQYF; CDR3nt: TGTGCCAGCAGTCCTCATGCGGGCCCCTACGAGCAGTACTTC
d_gene: TRBD1; abundance: .; v_gene: TRBV7-9; j_gene: TRBJ1-1; CDR3aa: CASSTQGQSKEAFF; CDR3nt: TGTGCCAGCAGCACACAGGGACAGTCAAAAGAAGCTTTCTTT
d_gene: .; abundance: .; v_gene: TRBV14; j_gene: TRBJ2-5; CDR3aa: CASSQEGLSGPLETQYF; CDR3nt: TGTGCCAGCAGCCAAGAGGGGCTTAGCGGCCCCCTGGAGACCCAGTACTTC
d_gene: .; abundance: .; v_gene: TRBV5-6; j_gene: TRBJ2-1; CDR3aa: CASSLGTGEFF; CDR3nt: TGTGCCAGCAGCTTGGGGACCGGGGAGTTCTTC
d_gene: .; abundance: .; v_gene: TRBV2; j_gene: TRBJ1-2; CDR3aa: CASNPGGGRANYGYTF; CDR3nt: TGTGCCAGCAACCCCGGTGGGGGGAGGGCTAACTATGGCTACACCTTC
d_gene: TRBD1; abundance: .; v_gene: TRBV2; j_gene: TRBJ1-4; CDR3aa: CASSETDRGPATGEKLFF; CDR3nt: TGTGCCAGCAGTGAGACGGACAGGGGTCCGGCGACTGGTGAAAAACTGTTTTTT
d_gene: .; abundance: .; v_gene: TRBV7-2; j_gene: TRBJ2-7; CDR3aa: CASRSGGALSYEQYF; CDR3nt: TGTGCCAGCAGGTCCGGGGGAGCCCTCTCCTACGAGCAGTACTTC
d_gene: TRBD1; abundance: .; v_gene: TRBV11-2; j_gene: TRBJ2-7; CDR3aa: CASSLGQGEVEQYF; CDR3nt: TGTGCCAGCAGCTTGGGACAGGGAGAGGTCGAGCAGTACTTC
d_gene: TRBD1; abundance: .; v_gene: TRBV15; j_gene: TRBJ2-5; CDR3aa: CATSRTTGGETQYF; CDR3nt: TGTGCCACCAGCAGGACTACAGGGGGGGAGACCCAGTACTTC
d_gene: .; abundance: .; v_gene: TRBV5-1; j_gene: TRBJ1-2; CDR3aa: CASSSRTENGYTF; CDR3nt: TGCGCCAGCAGTTCCCGGACAGAGAATGGCTACACCTTC